This T cell receptor beta chain was identified during a study of T-cell reconstitution after alpha-beta-depleted transplantation in children. V gave up 4 bases and J gave up 2 bases, with 13 bases separating them. The CDR3 runs 15 residues. Germline V lookup: CDR1 SGHKS, CDR2 YYEKEE (reference sequence). This clonotype came up a few times. Unique molecular identifiers were incorporated into the prepared TCRbeta library. From the PCR reads, TCRdb called clonotypes with MiXCR, one entry per CDR3 protein. The sample shows around 340,000 distinct CDR3 sequences, 13% of them seen only once. Specimen: PBMCs, collected from the stem cell graft. This chain uses TRBV5-5 with TRBJ2-1; D is unresolved. This TCR derives from a human donor who donated a stem cell graft to a child with Fanconi anemia. In DNA form, the CDR3 reads TGTGCCAGCAGCCTTTACTCGGGTACCTACAATGAGCAGTTCTTC. This sequence encodes CASSLYSGTYNEQFF.